The 26 T cell receptor beta chains listed next were all sequenced from one sample in a study of blood T cells in healthy people across ages. Primed by a sample-barcoded 5' primer and a J-beta primer mix, a second PCR proceeded for roughly 7 to 12 cycles. TCRdb analysed the 5' RACE reads with MiXCR anew, one entry per CDR3 protein. The repertoire holds hundreds of thousands of distinct CDR3 sequences, roughly 32% seen once, with approximately 15% in the top ten. Sequencing used blood. The receptors come from a woman aged 80 or over in good health.

This clonotype was recorded many times. The genes are TRBV7-9 and TRBJ2-5; possible D gene TRBD1, 6 bases. The CDR3 consists of 13 residues. V was cut by 4 bases and J by 1 base, with 7 bases left in between. The germline V gene encodes CDR1 SEHNR and CDR2 FQNEAQ (reference sequence). The CDR3 sequence: CASSWTVQETQYF. The CDR3, as DNA: TGTGCCAGCAGCTGGACAGTCCAAGAGACCCAGTACTTC.

This clonotype was observed a single time. The gene calls are TRBV5-1 and TRBJ1-1, with D unresolved. The V gene lost 0 bases and the J gene lost 6 bases, with 18 bases spanning the gap. CDR3 size: 16 residues. Per the germline V gene, CDR1 is SGHRS and CDR2 is YFSETQ. CDR3 protein: CASSLDTKGGKAEAFF. The CDR3 DNA is TGCGCCAGCAGCTTGGACACAAAGGGCGGGAAAGCTGAAGCTTTCTTT.

A remark on this clonotype: A clone one base away is much larger, so this may be a read error. The chain joins TRBV30 to TRBJ2-5; D may be TRBD2 (6 bases). This CDR3 has 15 amino acids. Trimming took off 2 bases at V and 11 bases at J, with 24 bases between the two ends. Germline CDR1 reads GTSNPN; CDR2 reads SVGIG (reference sequence). The CDR3: CAWSWRRGVYNEQYF. The CDR3 bases are TGTGCCTGGAGTTGGAGGCGGGGCGTGTACAATGAGCAGTACTTC.

The sample holds many counts of this clonotype. The chain joins TRBV5-1 to TRBJ2-7, with D perhaps TRBD2 (5 bases). Trimming took 4 bases from V and 3 from J, leaving 14 bases between them. This CDR3 comprises 14 residues. The germline CDR1 and CDR2 sequences are SGHRS and YFSETQ. DNA of the CDR3: TGCGCCAGCAGCCCCAGGACTTCCTACTACGAGCAGTACTTC. The encoded protein is CASSPRTSYYEQYF.

This clonotype has at least ten counts. The genes are TRBV15 and TRBJ1-5; D is unresolved. Trimming left V 1 base short and J 1 base short, with 5 bases between. The CDR3 consists of 14 residues. Germline values: CDR1 LNHNV, CDR2 YYDKDF (reference sequence). The CDR3 DNA is TGTGCCACCAGCAGAGCGTTCAGCAATCAGCCCCAGCATTTT. Translated: CATSRAFSNQPQHF.

This rearrangement joins TRBV28 to TRBJ2-3; 12 bases agree with TRBD2. Germline lookup yields CDR1 MDHEN and CDR2 SYDVKM. Trimming took 6 bases from V and 4 from J; bases not matched to a gene: 8. The CDR3 contains 16 residues. The CDR3 here is CASSRTLAGGPDTQYF. The CDR3 DNA sequence: TGTGCCAGCAGCCGAACCCTAGCGGGGGGGCCAGATACGCAGTATTTT.

Turning to this clonotype: Possible read error: a much larger clone is one base away. The chain employs TRBV15 and TRBJ1-5; D not resolved. CDR1 LNHNV and CDR2 YYDKDF come from the germline V gene (reference sequence). The CDR3 consists of 13 residues. The CDR3: CAASRELSQPQHF. CDR3 nucleotides: TGTGCCGCCAGCAGAGAGTTGAGTCAGCCCCAGCATTTT.

This sequence joins TRBV5-1 and TRBJ1-4; no clear D gene. CDR3 length: 14 amino acids. The V end was cut by 6 bases, the J end by 7 bases, with 16 bases between. From germline, CDR1 is SGHRS and CDR2 YFSETQ. The CDR3 bases are TGCGCCAGCACCCGAAGTCCTACGGGTGAAAAACTGTTTTTT. Translating gives CASTRSPTGEKLFF.

In the case of this clonotype: A much larger clonotype is one base distant, so this may be a read error. The chain links TRBV6-1 to TRBJ1-4, with TRBD1 matching 9 bases. V lost 8 bases to trimming and J lost 3 bases; unmatched junction nucleotides: 10. CDR3 length: 16 amino acids. CDR1 MNHNS and CDR2 SASEGT come from the germline V gene. CDR3 region: CASRDRAIAANEKLFF. The CDR3 DNA reads TGTGCCAGCCGGGACAGGGCAATTGCAGCTAATGAAAAACTGTTTTTT.

Comments on this clonotype: A much bigger clone sits one base away, suggesting this may be a read error. The chain combines TRBV25-1 with TRBJ1-1; no clear D gene. In germline, CDR1 is MGHDK, CDR2 SYGVNS. The CDR3 has 15 amino acids. CDR3 DNA: TGTGCCAGCAGACCGAACAGTTTCATGAACGCTGAAGCTTTCTTT. Translation gives CASRPNSFMNAEAFF.

The chain links TRBV6-1 to TRBJ1-1, with TRBD1 matching over 9 bases. V lost 6 bases, J lost 10 bases, and 21 bases stayed unmatched. The germline V gene has CDR1 MNHNS and CDR2 SASEGT. The CDR3 has 17 residues. The CDR3 DNA reads as TGTGCCAGCAGGGAGAAGACTGCGGGACAGGGTGTGTGGGTAGCTTTCTTT. Protein sequence: CASREKTAGQGVWVAFF.

This clonotype was found many times. The genes are TRBV5-1 and TRBJ2-3; perhaps TRBD2 as D (5 bases). The CDR3 contains 15 residues. The germline CDR1 and CDR2 sequences are SGHRS and YFSETQ. Trimming removed 4 bases from V and 1 base from J, with 13 bases in between. For the CDR3, the DNA is TGCGCCAGCAGCCGCGGACTCCCACGCACAGATACGCAGTATTTT. It codes for CASSRGLPRTDTQYF.

This chain joins TRBV11-2 and TRBJ2-1, with 7 nucleotides matching TRBD2. V lost 3 bases, J lost 7 bases, and 9 bases stayed unmatched. Germline CDR1 is SGHAT and CDR2 is FQNNGV. The CDR3 extends over 15 amino acids. This CDR3 is CASSFNTGTNNEQFF. Here the CDR3 DNA reads TGTGCCAGCAGCTTTAATACCGGGACTAATAATGAGCAGTTCTTC.

This clonotype was picked up many times. The gene calls are TRBV7-6 and TRBJ2-5; 10 bases match TRBD2. With V trimmed by 2 bases and J by 1 base, 10 bases remained unmatched. Germline CDR1 and CDR2: SGHVS and FNYEAQ. This CDR3 region has 18 residues. The CDR3 reads CASSLMASGGPIQETQYF. DNA for the CDR3: TGTGCCAGCAGCTTAATGGCTAGCGGGGGTCCAATCCAAGAGACCCAGTACTTC.

In this sample, this clonotype turned up many times. This chain joins TRBV4-3 and TRBJ2-3; D remains unclear. The germline CDR1 and CDR2 sequences are LGHNA and YSLEER. The CDR3 is 14 residues long. Trimming cost V 4 bases and J 10 bases, with 18 bases left between them. CDR3 in amino acids: CASSRVSLDPAQYF. The CDR3 nucleotides are TGCGCCAGCAGCCGGGTCAGCCTTGACCCGGCGCAGTATTTT.

At least ten counts were recorded for this clonotype. This chain uses TRBV7-2 with TRBJ1-6; 7 bases fit TRBD1. The CDR3 is 14 residues long. V shed 2 bases and J 11 bases; nucleotides not matched to a gene: 6. Germline CDR1 SGHTA, CDR2 FQGNSA. CDR3 coding DNA: TGTGCCAGCAGCTTAAGACAGGGTGGTACACCCCTCCACTTT. It encodes CASSLRQGGTPLHF.

The chain employs TRBV5-4 and TRBJ2-5; possible D gene TRBD2, 7 bases. V lost 0 bases to trimming and J lost 13 bases, with 13 bases between them. The germline CDR1 and CDR2 sequences are SGHNT and YYREEE (reference sequence). The CDR3 sequence is 12 residues long. The CDR3 is CASSLAAGARYF. The CDR3 region has the DNA TGTGCCAGCAGCTTGGCCGCGGGGGCCCGGTACTTC.

This chain uses TRBV29-1 with TRBJ1-3, with a possible D match to TRBD1 (5 bases). The CDR3 is 12 amino acids. Between the trimmed V and J ends, which lost 5 bases and 4 bases, there was a span of 9 bases. Germline loops: CDR1 SQVTM, CDR2 ANQGSEA. For the CDR3, the DNA is TGCAGCGTTATCAGACAGGGAAACACCATATATTTT. Its translation is CSVIRQGNTIYF.

This clonotype was observed many times. The J gene is TRBJ2-3, the V gene TRBV7-9; D gene unclear. The CDR3 spans 14 residues. Germline V lookup: CDR1 SEHNR, CDR2 FQNEAQ (reference sequence). The V end was cut by 1 base, the J end by 7 bases, with 12 bases between. The CDR3 bases are TGTGCCAGCAGCTTAGGGCGACTGAACCATACGCAGTATTTT. Translation gives CASSLGRLNHTQYF.

This sequence joins TRBV3-1 and TRBJ2-1, with 7 positions matching TRBD2. Trimming at V came to 8 bases and at J to 4 bases, leaving 8 bases not matched to a gene. Germline values: CDR1 LGHDT, CDR2 YNNKEL (reference sequence). This CDR3 region has 14 residues. CDR3 DNA: TGTGCCAGCTTGACTAGCTCTGGATACAATGAGCAGTTCTTC. It specifies CASLTSSGYNEQFF.

As for this clonotype: One base away lies a much larger clone, so this may be a sequencing read error. The chain is built from TRBV25-1 and TRBJ2-1; 7 nucleotides line up with TRBD2. The germline V gene encodes CDR1 MGHDK and CDR2 SYGVNS. The CDR3 is 15 amino acids. The junction had 9 bases not matched to a gene; V was cut back by 6 bases and J by 4 bases. The DNA of the CDR3 is TGTGCCAGCAGCCGGGGAGGGAGGGGTTACAATGAGCAGTTCTTC. Its protein product is CASSRGGRGYNEQFF. The complete variable domain, with remaining parts taken from reference TRBV25-1 and TRBJ2-1, reads EADIYQTPRYLVIGTGKKITLECSQTMGHDKMYWYQQDPGMELHLIHYSYGVNSTEKGDLSSESTVSRIRTEHFPLTLESARPSHTSQYLCASSRGGRGYNEQFFGPGTRLTVL.

The rearrangement links TRBV7-2 to TRBJ2-7; 9 bases align to TRBD2. The J call may be incorrect, as the DNA end agrees better with TRBJ2-5. The CDR3 is 15 residues long. Per germline, CDR1 SGHTA and CDR2 FQGNSA. The CDR3 reads CASSLQRGVQETQYF. The CDR3 bases are TGTGCCAGCAGCCTGCAGCGGGGGGTACAAGAGACCCAGTACTTC.

As to this clonotype: A single base separates this from a much larger clone, so it may be a read error. The chain joins TRBV5-1 to TRBJ1-2; possible D gene TRBD1, 6 bases. Looked up from germline, CDR1 is SGHRS and CDR2 is YFSETQ. The CDR3 sequence is 13 residues long. The CDR3 sequence: CAGSLAGVDGYTF. CDR3 nucleotide sequence: TGCGCCGGCAGCTTGGCAGGGGTCGATGGCTACACCTTC.

This clonotype was found many times. The gene calls are TRBV7-2 and TRBJ2-5, with 7 bases matching TRBD2. The CDR3 spans 15 residues. Germline lookup yields CDR1 SGHTA and CDR2 FQGNSA. Trimming took 5 bases from V and 1 from J; bases not matched to a gene: 7. CDR3 DNA: TGTGCCAGCAGCCTTCAGCGCGGGGGCCAAGAGACCCAGTACTTC. It specifies CASSLQRGGQETQYF. The full variable domain, its missing parts supplied by reference TRBV7-2 and TRBJ2-5, is GAGVSQSPSNKVTEKGKDVELRCDPISGHTALYWYRQSLGQGLEFLIYFQGNSAPDKSGLPSDRFSAERTGGSVSTLTIQRTQQEDSAVYLCASSLQRGGQETQYFGPGTRLLVL.

There are many counts of this clonotype. The rearrangement links TRBV15 to TRBJ2-7; 8 nucleotides line up with TRBD1. Per the germline V gene, CDR1 is LNHNV and CDR2 is YYDKDF (reference sequence). This CDR3 has 16 residues. V dropped 1 base and J dropped 3; count of bases not matched to a gene: 8. CDR3 sequence (DNA): TGTGCCACCAGCAGAGGGAAGACAGGGGTGATCTACGAGCAGTACTTC. Translated, it gives CATSRGKTGVIYEQYF.

The chain joins TRBV12-3 or TRBV12-4 to TRBJ2-5; 12 bases are a match to TRBD1. The CDR3 is made up of 16 amino acids. Trimming at V came to 4 bases and at J to 3 bases, leaving 6 bases not matched to a gene. CDR3 coding DNA: TGTGCCAGCAGTTCAGGGACAGGGGGCATTGAAGAGACCCAGTACTTC. It specifies CASSSGTGGIEETQYF.